These T cell receptor beta chains were read from a single sample in a study of control samples from healthy donors and cancer patients. Assay: immunoSEQ multiplex PCR; the TCRdb copy retains only in-frame clones and omits some. The sample has more than 100,000 clones; roughly nine tenths are singletons. The sequencing sample was made of blood. Receptor source: a woman between 18 and 30 years old in good health. CDR3s include the opening cysteine and the closing phenylalanine or tryptophan. Fields, in order: clone size, V gene, D gene, J gene, CDR3 DNA, CDR3 protein. The D gene is left open where the match is weak. Size values are once, few and many counts, or a class for expanded clones, and some rows have none.

>-|TRBV5-1|-|TRBJ2-2
TGCGCCAGCAGCCTACAGGGAACCGGGGAGCTGTTTTTT
CASSLQGTGELFF
>-|TRBV7-8|-|TRBJ1-1
TGTGCCAGCATACAGAGTGGGAACACTGAAGCTTTCTTT
CASIQSGNTEAFF
>-|TRBV5-4|-|TRBJ2-3
TGTGCCAGCAGTCGAGGAGGGGATAGTCGGGCGGCAGATACGCAGTATTTT
CASSRGGDSRAADTQYF
>-|TRBV19|-|TRBJ2-3
TGTGCCAGTAGTATAGGTGGTGCCCTCTTGCCAGATACGCAGTATTTT
CASSIGGALLPDTQYF
>-|TRBV9|-|TRBJ2-7
TGTGCCAGCAGCGTAGAAGCGGTGGCGGACGAGCAGTACTTC
CASSVEAVADEQYF
>once|TRBV7-2|-|TRBJ2-7
TGTGCCAGCAGCTTAGGCCGGGACTTAAGCTCCTACGAGCAGTACTTC
CASSLGRDLSSYEQYF
>-|TRBV11-2|-|TRBJ2-7
TGTGCCAGCAGCTTAGATGGGACCATCATTTACGAGCAGTACTTC
CASSLDGTIIYEQYF
>-|TRBV30|-|TRBJ1-1
TGTGCCTGTATAGGACCGTTTAACACTGAAGCTTTCTTT
CACIGPFNTEAFF
>-|TRBV4-3|-|TRBJ2-3
TGCGCCAGCAGCCAAGATACGAGGGGTACCACAGATACGCAGTATTTT
CASSQDTRGTTDTQYF
>-|TRBV7-9|-|TRBJ2-3
TGTGCCAGCAGCCCCACGGCTGATACGCAGTATTTT
CASSPTADTQYF
>-|TRBV7-2|TRBD1|TRBJ1-3
TGTGCCAGCATCTCTCTGGGCTGGGACAGCGGCTCTGGAAACACCATATATTTT
CASISLGWDSGSGNTIYF
>-|TRBV20-1|-|TRBJ1-5
TGCAGTGCTAGTGGAGATAGCAATCAGCCCCAGCATTTT
CSASGDSNQPQHF
>-|TRBV7-2|-|TRBJ2-3
TGTGCCAGCAGCTTATCCAGGGCGCCCACAGATACGCAGTATTTT
CASSLSRAPTDTQYF
>-|TRBV27|TRBD1|TRBJ2-1
TGTGCCAGCAGTTTACTACGTTCAGGGGGCCTAAGGAGTGAGCAGTTCTTC
CASSLLRSGGLRSEQFF
>-|TRBV28|TRBD1|TRBJ2-7
TGTGCCAGCAGCATAGTCTCACAAGGGACAGGGGGACCCTACGAGCAGTACTTC
CASSIVSQGTGGPYEQYF
>-|TRBV11-2|-|TRBJ2-5
TGTGCCAGCAGCAAGCAAATAGCGCCCCAAGAGACCCAGTACTTC
CASSKQIAPQETQYF
>many|TRBV28|-|TRBJ2-7
TGTGCCAGCAGCATGCGCGGACGCTACGAGCAGTACTTC
CASSMRGRYEQYF
>-|TRBV27|TRBD1|TRBJ2-7
TGTGCCAGCAGTTTATCCCCAGACAGGGGGAAGTCCTACGAGCAGTACTTC
CASSLSPDRGKSYEQYF
>-|TRBV6-5|-|TRBJ2-7
TGTGCCAGCACCCCGACGTTGGACAGCTCCTACGAGCAGTACTTC
CASTPTLDSSYEQYF
>-|TRBV2|TRBD2|TRBJ2-1
TGTGCCAGCAGTGAAACCGTAGCGGGAGGTGCGGGTAATGAGCAGTTCTTC
CASSETVAGGAGNEQFF
>-|TRBV29-1|-|TRBJ2-1
TGCAGCGTAAGACGAATCGCCTACAATGAGCAGTTCTTC
CSVRRIAYNEQFF
>once|TRBV5-4|TRBD2|TRBJ2-7
TGTGCCAGCAGCCGGGGAGCGGGAGCGACCACCTACGAGCAGTACTTC
CASSRGAGATTYEQYF
>once|TRBV19|TRBD1|TRBJ1-2
TGTGCCAGTAGTCTTAGACCGGACAGGGACTATGGCTACACCTTC
CASSLRPDRDYGYTF
>-|TRBV27|-|TRBJ1-3
TGTGCCAGCAGTTCTGGAAACACCATATATTTT
CASSSGNTIYF
>-|TRBV7-9|TRBD1|TRBJ2-2
TGTGCCAGCAGCCCGGGACAGGTCGGGGAGCTGTTTTTT
CASSPGQVGELFF
>-|TRBV9|-|TRBJ2-3
TGTGCCAGCAGCGGGACAGGGAGGGGTATAGATACGCAGTATTTT
CASSGTGRGIDTQYF
>-|TRBV27|-|TRBJ2-2
TGTGCCAGCAGTTTATATAGACTAGGGTGGACCGGGGAGCTGTTTTTT
CASSLYRLGWTGELFF
>-|TRBV18|-|TRBJ1-5
TGTGCCAGCTCACCGTGGGGCGGAAACAGGGCGTCCAATCAGCCCCAGCATTTT
CASSPWGGNRASNQPQHF